This section outlines one T cell receptor (beta chain) sequence together with its context. This sample was included in a study of blood T cell repertoires in COVID-19. Clones were read by immunoSEQ multiplex PCR, and TCRdb kept only the in-frame ones, dropping some. Of about 150,000 clones listed, around 85% were seen once; the top ten hold less than 30%. The CDR3 has 16 amino acids. Germline trimming cut 4 bases from V and 5 bases from J; bases unmatched to any gene: 7. In germline, CDR1 is SGHRS, CDR2 YFSETQ. The source of this sequence is a woman aged 55-69 years with acute or convalescent COVID-19. V gene TRBV5-1 combines with J gene TRBJ1-6; TRBD1 matches at 9 bases. Sequenced: peripheral blood. Written as DNA, the CDR3 is TGCGCCAGCAGCCTTCCCGGGACAGGGAATAATTCACCCCTCCACTTT. This sequence encodes CASSLPGTGNNSPLHF.